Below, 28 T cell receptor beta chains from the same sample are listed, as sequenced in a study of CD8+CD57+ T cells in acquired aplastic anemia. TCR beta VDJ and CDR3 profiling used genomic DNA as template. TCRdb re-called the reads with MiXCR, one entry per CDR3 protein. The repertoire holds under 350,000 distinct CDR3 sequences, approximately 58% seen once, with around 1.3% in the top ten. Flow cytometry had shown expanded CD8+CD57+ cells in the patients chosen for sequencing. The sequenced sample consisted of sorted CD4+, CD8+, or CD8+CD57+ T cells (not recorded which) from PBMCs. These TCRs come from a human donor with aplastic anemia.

CDR3 residues: CASSLNLMNTEAFF. In nucleotides, the CDR3 is TGTGCCAGCAGCTTAAACTTGATGAACACTGAAGCTTTCTTT. The chain has TRBV5-5 and TRBJ1-1; D is unresolved. Germline CDR1 SGHKS, CDR2 YYEKEE (reference sequence). The CDR3 contains 14 residues. Trimming cost V 2 bases and J 0 bases, with 8 bases left between them.

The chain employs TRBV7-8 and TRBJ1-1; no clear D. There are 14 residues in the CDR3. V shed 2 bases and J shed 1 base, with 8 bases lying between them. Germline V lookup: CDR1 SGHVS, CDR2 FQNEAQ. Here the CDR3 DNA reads TGTGCCAGCAGCTTATTAACGGGGAACACTGAAGCTTTCTTT. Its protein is CASSLLTGNTEAFF.

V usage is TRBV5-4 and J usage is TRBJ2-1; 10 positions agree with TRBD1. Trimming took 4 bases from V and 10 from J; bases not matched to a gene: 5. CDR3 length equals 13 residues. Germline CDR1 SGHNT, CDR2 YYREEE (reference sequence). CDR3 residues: CASSLGQGKEQFF. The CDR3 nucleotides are TGTGCCAGCAGCCTGGGACAGGGGAAAGAGCAGTTCTTC.

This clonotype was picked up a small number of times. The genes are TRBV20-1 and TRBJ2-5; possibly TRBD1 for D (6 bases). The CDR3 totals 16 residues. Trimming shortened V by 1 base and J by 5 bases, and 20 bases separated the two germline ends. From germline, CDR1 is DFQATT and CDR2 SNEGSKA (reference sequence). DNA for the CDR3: TGCAGTGCTAGAGGGTTCGAAACAGGGTTTGGGGAGACCCAGTACTTC. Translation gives CSARGFETGFGETQYF.

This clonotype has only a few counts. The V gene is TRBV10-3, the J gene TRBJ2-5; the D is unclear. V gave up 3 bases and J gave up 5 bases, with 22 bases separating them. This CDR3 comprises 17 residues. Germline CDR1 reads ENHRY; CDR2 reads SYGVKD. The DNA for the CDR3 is TGTGCCATCAGTGATCCGGACCTAGTAGTCTCGAAGGAGACCCAGTACTTC. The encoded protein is CAISDPDLVVSKETQYF.

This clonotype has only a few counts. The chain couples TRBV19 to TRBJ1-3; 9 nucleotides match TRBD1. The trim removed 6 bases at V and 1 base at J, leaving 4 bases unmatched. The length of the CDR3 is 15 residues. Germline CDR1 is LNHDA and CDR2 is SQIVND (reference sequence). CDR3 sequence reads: CASRVDRGSGNTIYF. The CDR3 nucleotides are TGTGCCAGTAGAGTGGACAGGGGTTCTGGAAACACCATATATTTT.

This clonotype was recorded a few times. The CDR3 DNA reads TGCGCCAGCAGCTTGGCTAGTCCATCCCTGACCCGCGGCTACACCTTC. Its translation is CASSLASPSLTRGYTF. V and J are TRBV5-1 and TRBJ1-2; D is undetermined. Germline-derived CDR1 and CDR2 are SGHRS and YFSETQ. The CDR3 runs 16 residues. The V end was cut by 0 bases, the J end by 8 bases, with 20 bases between.

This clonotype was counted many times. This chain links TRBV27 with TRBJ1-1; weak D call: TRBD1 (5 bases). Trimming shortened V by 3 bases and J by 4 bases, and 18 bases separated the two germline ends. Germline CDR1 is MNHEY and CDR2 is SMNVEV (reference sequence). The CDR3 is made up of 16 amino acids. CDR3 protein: CASSFLVSGTATEAFF. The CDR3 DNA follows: TGTGCCAGCAGTTTTCTGGTATCGGGGACCGCCACTGAAGCTTTCTTT.

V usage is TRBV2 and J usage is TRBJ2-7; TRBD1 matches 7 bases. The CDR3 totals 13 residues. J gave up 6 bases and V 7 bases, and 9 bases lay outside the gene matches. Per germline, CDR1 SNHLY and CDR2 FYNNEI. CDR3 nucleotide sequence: TGTGCCAGCACCGACAGGGAAATGGGCGAGCAGTACTTC. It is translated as CASTDREMGEQYF.

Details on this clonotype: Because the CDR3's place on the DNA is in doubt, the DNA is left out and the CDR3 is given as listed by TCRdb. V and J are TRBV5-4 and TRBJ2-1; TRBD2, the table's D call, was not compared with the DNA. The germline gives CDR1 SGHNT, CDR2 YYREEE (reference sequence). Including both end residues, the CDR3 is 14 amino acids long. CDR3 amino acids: CASSWAAGTSNEFF.

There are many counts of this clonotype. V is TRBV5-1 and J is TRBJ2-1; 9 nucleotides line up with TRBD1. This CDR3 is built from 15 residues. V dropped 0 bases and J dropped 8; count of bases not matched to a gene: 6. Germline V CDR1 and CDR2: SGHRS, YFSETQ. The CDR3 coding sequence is TGCGCCAGCAGCTTGGGGACAGGGGCTATCGATGAGCAGTTCTTC. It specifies CASSLGTGAIDEQFF.

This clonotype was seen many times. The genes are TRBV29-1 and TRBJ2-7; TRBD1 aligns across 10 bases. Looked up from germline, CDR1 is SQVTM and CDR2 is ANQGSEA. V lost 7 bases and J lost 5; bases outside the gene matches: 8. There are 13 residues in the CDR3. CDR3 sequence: CSAGRDRGHEQYF. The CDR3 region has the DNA TGCAGCGCCGGTCGGGACAGGGGCCACGAGCAGTACTTC.

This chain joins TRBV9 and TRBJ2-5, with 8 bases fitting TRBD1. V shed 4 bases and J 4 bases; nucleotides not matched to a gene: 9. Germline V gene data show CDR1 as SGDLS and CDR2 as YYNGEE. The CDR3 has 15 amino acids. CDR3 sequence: CASSPQDRDRETQYF. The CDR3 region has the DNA TGTGCCAGCAGCCCCCAGGACAGGGATAGAGAGACCCAGTACTTC.

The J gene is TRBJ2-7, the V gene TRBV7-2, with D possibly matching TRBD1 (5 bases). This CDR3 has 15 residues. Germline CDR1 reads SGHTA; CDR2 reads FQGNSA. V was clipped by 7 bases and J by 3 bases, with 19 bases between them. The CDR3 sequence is CASNPAGDSIYEQYF. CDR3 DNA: TGTGCCAGCAACCCCGCCGGCGACAGTATCTACGAGCAGTACTTC.

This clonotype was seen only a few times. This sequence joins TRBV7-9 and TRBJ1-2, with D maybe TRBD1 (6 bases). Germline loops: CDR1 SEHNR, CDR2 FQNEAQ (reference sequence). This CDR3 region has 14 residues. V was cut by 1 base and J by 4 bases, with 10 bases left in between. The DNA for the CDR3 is TGTGCCAGCAGCTTAGAGAGCAGGGGCTATGGCTACACCTTC. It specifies CASSLESRGYGYTF.

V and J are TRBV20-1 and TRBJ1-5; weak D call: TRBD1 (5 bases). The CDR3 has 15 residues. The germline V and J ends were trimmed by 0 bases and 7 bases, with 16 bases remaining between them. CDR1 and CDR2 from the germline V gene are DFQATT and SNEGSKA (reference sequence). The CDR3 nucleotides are TGCAGTGCTAGAGATTGGGGGGGAAGTGAGCAGCCCCAGCATTTT. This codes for CSARDWGGSEQPQHF.

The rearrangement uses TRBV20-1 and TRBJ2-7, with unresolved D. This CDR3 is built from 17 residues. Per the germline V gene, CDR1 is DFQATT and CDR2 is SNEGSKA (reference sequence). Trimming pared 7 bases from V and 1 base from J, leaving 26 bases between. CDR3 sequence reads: CSEWQVRKTEASYEQYF. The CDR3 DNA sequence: TGCAGTGAGTGGCAGGTTAGGAAGACTGAAGCTTCCTACGAGCAGTACTTC.

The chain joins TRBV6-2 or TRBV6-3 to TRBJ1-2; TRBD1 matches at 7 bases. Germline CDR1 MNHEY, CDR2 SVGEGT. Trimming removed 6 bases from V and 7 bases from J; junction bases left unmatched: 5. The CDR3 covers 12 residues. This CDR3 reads CASSPTGVGYTF. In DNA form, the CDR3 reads TGTGCCAGCAGCCCAACAGGGGTTGGCTACACCTTC.

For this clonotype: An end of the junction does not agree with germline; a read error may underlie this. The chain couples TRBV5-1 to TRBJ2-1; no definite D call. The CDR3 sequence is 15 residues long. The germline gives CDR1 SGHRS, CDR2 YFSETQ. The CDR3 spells CASSLAQSSYNVQFF. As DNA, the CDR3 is TGCGCCAGCAGCTTAGCGCAGAGCTCCTACAATGTGCAGTTCTTC.

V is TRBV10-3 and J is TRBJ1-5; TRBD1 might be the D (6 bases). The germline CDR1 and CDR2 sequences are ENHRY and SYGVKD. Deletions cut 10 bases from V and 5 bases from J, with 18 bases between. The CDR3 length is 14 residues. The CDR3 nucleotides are TGTGCCACCGGGACAAGAGACGAGGATCAGCCCCAGCATTTT. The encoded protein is CATGTRDEDQPQHF.

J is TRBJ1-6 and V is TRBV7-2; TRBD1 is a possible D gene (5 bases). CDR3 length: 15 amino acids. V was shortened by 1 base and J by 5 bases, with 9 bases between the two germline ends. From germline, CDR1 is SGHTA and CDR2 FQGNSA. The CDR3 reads CASSLEGTDNSPLHF. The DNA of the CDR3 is TGTGCCAGCAGCTTAGAGGGGACGGATAATTCACCCCTCCACTTT.

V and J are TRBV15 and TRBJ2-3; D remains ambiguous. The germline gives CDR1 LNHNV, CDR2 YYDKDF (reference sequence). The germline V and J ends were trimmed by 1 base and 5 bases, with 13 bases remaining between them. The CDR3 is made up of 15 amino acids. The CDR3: CATSRVSTSKDTQYF. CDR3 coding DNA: TGTGCCACCAGCAGAGTCAGCACTTCGAAAGATACGCAGTATTTT.

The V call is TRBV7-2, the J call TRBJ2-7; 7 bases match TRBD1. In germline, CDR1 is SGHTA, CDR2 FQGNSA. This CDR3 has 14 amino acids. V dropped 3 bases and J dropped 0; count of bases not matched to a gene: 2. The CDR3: CASSLTGPSYEQYF. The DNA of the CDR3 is TGTGCCAGCAGCTTGACAGGGCCCTCCTACGAGCAGTACTTC. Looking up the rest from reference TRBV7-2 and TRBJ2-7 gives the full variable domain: GAGVSQSPSNKVTEKGKDVELRCDPISGHTALYWYRQSLGQGLEFLIYFQGNSAPDKSGLPSDRFSAERTGGSVSTLTIQRTQQEDSAVYLCASSLTGPSYEQYFGPGTRLTVT.

The CDR3, as DNA: TGCAGTGCTAGAGATCACACTAGCCCCATGGGTTATACGCAGTATTTT. It yields the protein CSARDHTSPMGYTQYF. This chain uses TRBV20-1 with TRBJ2-3; the D gene is possibly TRBD2 (6 bases). Deletions cut 0 bases from V and 7 bases from J, with 20 bases between. Germline V lookup: CDR1 DFQATT, CDR2 SNEGSKA (reference sequence). The CDR3 extends over 16 amino acids.

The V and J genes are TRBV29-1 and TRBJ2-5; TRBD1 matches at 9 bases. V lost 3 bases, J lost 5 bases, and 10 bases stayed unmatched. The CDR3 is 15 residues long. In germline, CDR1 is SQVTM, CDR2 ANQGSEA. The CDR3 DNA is TGCAGCGTTGACCTAGGACAGGGGAGGTTCGAGACCCAGTACTTC. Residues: CSVDLGQGRFETQYF.

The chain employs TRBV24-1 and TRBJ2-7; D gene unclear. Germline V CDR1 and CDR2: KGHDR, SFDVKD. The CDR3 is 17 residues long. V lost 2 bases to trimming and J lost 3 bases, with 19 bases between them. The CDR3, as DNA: TGTGCCACCAGTGATTCCCCACGCCACGGTTCGTACTACGAGCAGTACTTC. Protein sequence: CATSDSPRHGSYYEQYF.

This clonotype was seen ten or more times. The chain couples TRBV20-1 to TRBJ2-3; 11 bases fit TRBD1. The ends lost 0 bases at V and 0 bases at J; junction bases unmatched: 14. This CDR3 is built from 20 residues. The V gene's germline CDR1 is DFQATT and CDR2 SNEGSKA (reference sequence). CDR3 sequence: CSARDRTGGRGGPSTDTQYF. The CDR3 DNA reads TGCAGTGCTAGAGATAGGACAGGGGGCAGGGGTGGGCCCAGCACAGATACGCAGTATTTT.

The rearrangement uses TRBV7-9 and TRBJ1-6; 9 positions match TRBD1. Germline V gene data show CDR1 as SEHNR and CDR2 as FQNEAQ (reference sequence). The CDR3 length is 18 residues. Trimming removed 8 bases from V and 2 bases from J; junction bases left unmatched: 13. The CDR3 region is CASLLGQGVSTYNSPLHF. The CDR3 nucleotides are TGTGCCAGCCTCCTGGGACAGGGCGTTTCTACCTATAATTCACCCCTCCACTTT.